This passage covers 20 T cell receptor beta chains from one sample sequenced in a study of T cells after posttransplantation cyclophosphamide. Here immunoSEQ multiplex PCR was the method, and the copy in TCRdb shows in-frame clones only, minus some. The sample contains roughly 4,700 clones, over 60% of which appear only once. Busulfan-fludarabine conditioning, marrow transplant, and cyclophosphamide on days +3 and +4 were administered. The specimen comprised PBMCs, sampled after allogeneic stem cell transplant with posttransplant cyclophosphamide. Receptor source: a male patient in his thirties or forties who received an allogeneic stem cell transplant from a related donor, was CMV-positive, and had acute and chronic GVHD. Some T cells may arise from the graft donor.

CDR3 loop: CASSLGQVNEKLFF. The CDR3 DNA sequence: TGTGCCAGCAGCTTAGGCCAGGTTAATGAAAAACTGTTTTTT. The rearrangement joins TRBV11-3 to TRBJ1-4; no clear D. The CDR3 covers 14 residues. Trimming removed 1 base from V and 4 bases from J, with 7 bases in between. Germline lookup yields CDR1 SGHNT and CDR2 YENEEA.

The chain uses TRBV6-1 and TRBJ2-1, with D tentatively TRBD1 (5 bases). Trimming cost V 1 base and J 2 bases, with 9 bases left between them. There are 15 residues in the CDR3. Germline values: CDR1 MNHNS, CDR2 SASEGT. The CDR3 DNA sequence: TGTGCCAGCAGTGAAGTGGACAAAGCCTACAATGAGCAGTTCTTC. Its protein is CASSEVDKAYNEQFF.

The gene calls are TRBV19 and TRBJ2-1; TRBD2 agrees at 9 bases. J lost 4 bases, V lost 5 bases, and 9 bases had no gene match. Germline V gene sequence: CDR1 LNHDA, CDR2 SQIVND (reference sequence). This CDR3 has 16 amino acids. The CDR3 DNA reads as TGTGCCAGTAGTCTACCCGGGACTAGCAGGTACAATGAGCAGTTCTTC. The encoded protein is CASSLPGTSRYNEQFF.

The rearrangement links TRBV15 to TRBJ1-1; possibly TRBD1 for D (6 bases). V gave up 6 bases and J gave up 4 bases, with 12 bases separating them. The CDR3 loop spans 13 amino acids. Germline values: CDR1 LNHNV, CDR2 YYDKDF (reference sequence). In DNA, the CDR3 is TGTGCCACCAGAAAGGGAGGGGGCACTGAAGCTTTCTTT. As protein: CATRKGGGTEAFF.

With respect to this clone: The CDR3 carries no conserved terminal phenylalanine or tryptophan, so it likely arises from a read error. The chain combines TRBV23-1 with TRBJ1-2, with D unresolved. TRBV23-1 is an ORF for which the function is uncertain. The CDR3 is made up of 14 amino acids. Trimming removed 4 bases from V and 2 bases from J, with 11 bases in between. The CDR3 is CASSLQTGNYGYTL. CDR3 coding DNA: TGCGCCAGCAGTCTACAGACGGGGAACTATGGCTACACCCTC.

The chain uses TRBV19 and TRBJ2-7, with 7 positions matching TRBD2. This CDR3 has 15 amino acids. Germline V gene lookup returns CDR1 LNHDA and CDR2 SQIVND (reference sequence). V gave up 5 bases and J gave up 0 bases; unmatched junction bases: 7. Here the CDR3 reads CASSAGEVDSYEQYF. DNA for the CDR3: TGTGCCAGTAGTGCGGGGGAGGTCGACTCCTACGAGCAGTACTTC.

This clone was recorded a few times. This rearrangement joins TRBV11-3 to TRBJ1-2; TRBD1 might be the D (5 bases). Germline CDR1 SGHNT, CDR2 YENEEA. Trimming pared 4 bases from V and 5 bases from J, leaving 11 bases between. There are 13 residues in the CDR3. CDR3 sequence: CASSSRDSYGYTF. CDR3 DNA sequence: TGTGCCAGCAGCTCCAGGGATAGTTATGGCTACACCTTC.

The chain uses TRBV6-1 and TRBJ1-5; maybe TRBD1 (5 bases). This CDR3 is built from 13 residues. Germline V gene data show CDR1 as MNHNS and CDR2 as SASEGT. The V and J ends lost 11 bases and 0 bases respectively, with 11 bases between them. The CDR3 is CALGVYSNQPQHF. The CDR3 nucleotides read TGTGCCCTAGGGGTTTATAGCAATCAGCCCCAGCATTTT.

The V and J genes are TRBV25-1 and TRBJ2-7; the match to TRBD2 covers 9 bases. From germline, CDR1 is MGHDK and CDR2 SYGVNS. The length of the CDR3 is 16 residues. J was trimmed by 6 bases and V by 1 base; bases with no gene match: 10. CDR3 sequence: CASSEFPSGRFREQYF. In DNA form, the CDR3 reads TGTGCCAGCAGTGAATTCCCGAGCGGGAGGTTTCGCGAGCAGTACTTC.

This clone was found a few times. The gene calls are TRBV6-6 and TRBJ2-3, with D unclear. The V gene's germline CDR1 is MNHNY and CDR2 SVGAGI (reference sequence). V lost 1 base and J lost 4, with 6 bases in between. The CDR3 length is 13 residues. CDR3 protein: CASSYLGPDTQYF. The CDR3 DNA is TGTGCCAGCAGTTACTTGGGCCCAGATACGCAGTATTTT.

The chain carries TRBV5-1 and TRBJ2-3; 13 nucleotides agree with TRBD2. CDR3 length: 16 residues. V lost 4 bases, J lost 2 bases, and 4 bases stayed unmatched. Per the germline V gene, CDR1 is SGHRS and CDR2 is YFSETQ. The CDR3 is CASSPGTSGDTDTQYF. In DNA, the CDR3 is TGCGCCAGCAGCCCCGGGACTAGCGGGGACACAGATACGCAGTATTTT.

The chain's CDR3 is CASSLGQNYNEQFF. As DNA, the CDR3 is TGCGCCAGCAGCTTGGGACAGAATTACAATGAGCAGTTCTTC. The chain has TRBV5-1 and TRBJ2-1, with D maybe TRBD1 (5 bases). V lost 0 bases and J lost 4, with 8 bases in between. The CDR3 totals 14 residues. Germline V gene sequence: CDR1 SGHRS, CDR2 YFSETQ. The whole variable domain, filled in from reference TRBV5-1 and TRBJ2-1, reads KAGVTQTPRYLIKTRGQQVTLSCSPISGHRSVSWYQQTPGQGLQFLFEYFSETQRNKGNFPGRFSGRQFSNSRSEMNVSTLELGDSALYLCASSLGQNYNEQFFGPGTRLTVL.

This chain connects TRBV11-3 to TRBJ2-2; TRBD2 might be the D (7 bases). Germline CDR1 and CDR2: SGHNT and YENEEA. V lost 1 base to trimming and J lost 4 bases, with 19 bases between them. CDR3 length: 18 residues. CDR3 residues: CASSLVLGGGGFTGELFF. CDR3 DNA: TGTGCCAGCAGCTTAGTCTTAGGGGGAGGGGGTTTCACCGGGGAGCTGTTTTTT.

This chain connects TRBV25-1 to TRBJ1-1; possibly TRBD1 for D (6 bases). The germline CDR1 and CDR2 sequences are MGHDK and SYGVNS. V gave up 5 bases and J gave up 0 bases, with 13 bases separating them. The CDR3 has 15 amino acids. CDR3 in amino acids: CASSKQGYMNTEAFF. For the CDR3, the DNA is TGTGCCAGCAGTAAACAGGGCTACATGAACACTGAAGCTTTCTTT.

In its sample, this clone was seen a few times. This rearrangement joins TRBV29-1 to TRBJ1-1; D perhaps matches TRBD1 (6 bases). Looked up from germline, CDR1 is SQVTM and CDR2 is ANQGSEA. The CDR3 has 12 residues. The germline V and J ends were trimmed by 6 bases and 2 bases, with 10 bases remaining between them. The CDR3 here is CSVRRGNTEAFF. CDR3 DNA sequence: TGCAGCGTCCGCAGGGGAAACACTGAAGCTTTCTTT. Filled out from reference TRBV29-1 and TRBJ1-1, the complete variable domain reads SAVISQKPSRDICQRGTSLTIQCQVDSQVTMMFWYRQQPGQSLTLIATANQGSEATYESGFVIDKFPISRPNLTFSTLTVSNMSPEDSSIYLCSVRRGNTEAFFGQGTRLTVV.

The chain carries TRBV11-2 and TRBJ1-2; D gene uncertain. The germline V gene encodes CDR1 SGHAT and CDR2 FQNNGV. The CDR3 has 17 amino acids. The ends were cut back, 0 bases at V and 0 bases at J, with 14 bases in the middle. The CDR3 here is CASSLDSRGLSNYGYTF. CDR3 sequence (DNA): TGTGCCAGCAGCTTAGACTCTAGAGGGCTTTCTAACTATGGCTACACCTTC.

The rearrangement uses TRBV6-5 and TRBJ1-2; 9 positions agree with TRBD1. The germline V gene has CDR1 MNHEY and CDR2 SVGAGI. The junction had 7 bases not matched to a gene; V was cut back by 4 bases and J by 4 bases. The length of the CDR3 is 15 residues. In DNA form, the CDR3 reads TGTGCCAGCAGTTCCCTGGGACAGGGAGTCTATGGCTACACCTTC. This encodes CASSSLGQGVYGYTF.

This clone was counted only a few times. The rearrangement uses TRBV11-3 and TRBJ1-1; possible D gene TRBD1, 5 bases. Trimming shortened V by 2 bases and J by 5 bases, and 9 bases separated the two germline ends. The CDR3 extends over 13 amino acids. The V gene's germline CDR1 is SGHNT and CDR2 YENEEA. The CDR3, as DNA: TGTGCCAGCAGCTTACACGGGGGAACTGAAGCTTTCTTT. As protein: CASSLHGGTEAFF.

CDR3 region: CASSFAGTSANEQFF. Here the CDR3 DNA reads TGCGCCAGCAGCTTCGCCGGGACTAGCGCAAATGAGCAGTTCTTC. The chain couples TRBV5-1 to TRBJ2-1; 10 nucleotides align to TRBD2. CDR1 is SGHRS, CDR2 YFSETQ, per germline. CDR3 length: 15 residues. V dropped 2 bases and J dropped 7; count of bases not matched to a gene: 6.

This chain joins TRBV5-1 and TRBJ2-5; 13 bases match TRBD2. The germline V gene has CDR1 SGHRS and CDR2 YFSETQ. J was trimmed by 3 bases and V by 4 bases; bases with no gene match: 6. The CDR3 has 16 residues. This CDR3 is CASSPTSGRAKETQYF. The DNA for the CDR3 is TGCGCCAGCAGCCCTACTAGCGGGAGGGCCAAAGAGACCCAGTACTTC.